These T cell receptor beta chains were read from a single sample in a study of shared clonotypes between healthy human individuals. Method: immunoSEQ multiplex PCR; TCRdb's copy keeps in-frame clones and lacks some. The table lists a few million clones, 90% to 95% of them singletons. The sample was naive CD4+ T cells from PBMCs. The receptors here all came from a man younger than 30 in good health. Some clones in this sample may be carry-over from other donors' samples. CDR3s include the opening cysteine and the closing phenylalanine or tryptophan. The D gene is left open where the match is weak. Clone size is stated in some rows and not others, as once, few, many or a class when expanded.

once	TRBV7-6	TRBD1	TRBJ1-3	TGTGCCAGCAGCTGGGCCGGGACAGGGTCTGGAAACACCATATATTTT	CASSWAGTGSGNTIYF
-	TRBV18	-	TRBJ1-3	TGTGCCAGTCAACCCGGGAGCTCTGGAAACACCATATATTTT	CASQPGSSGNTIYF
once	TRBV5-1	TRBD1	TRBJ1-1	TGCGCCAGCAGCAGAGCAGGGGGCACTGAAGCTTTCTTT	CASSRAGGTEAFF
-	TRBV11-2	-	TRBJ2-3	TGTGCCAGCAGCTTAATTGCCGACAGCCCGCAGTATTTT	CASSLIADSPQYF
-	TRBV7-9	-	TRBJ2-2	TGTGCCAGCAGCCAAGACAATACGAACACCGGGGAGCTGTTTTTT	CASSQDNTNTGELFF
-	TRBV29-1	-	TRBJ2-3	TGCAGCGTTGTTTCCGGGAGTGCAGATACGCAGTATTTT	CSVVSGSADTQYF
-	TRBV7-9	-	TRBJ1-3	TGTGCCAGCAGCTCATCAGGGTTCTTGGGGACCATATATTTT	CASSSSGFLGTIYF
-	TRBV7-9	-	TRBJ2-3	TGTGCCAGCAGCTTAGCCTCCACAGATACGCAGTATTTT	CASSLASTDTQYF
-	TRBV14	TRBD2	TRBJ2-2	TGTGCCAGCAGCGTCTATAGCGGGAGGTTTAACACCGGGGAGCTGTTTTTT	CASSVYSGRFNTGELFF
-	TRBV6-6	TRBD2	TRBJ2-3	TGTGCCAGCACCCCAGGGAGCGGGAGAGTCCGACCTACGCAGTATTTT	CASTPGSGRVRPTQYF
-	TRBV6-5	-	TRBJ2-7	TGTGCCTCCGGGACGGGTGACTACGAGCAGTACTTC	CASGTGDYEQYF
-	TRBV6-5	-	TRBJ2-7	TGTGCCAGCAGTTCCATTCTGACCGGGAACCCGGGCGAGCAGTACTTC	CASSSILTGNPGEQYF
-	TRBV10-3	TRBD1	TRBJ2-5	TGTGCCATCAAGGGACAGTCCCAAGAGACCCAGTACTTC	CAIKGQSQETQYF
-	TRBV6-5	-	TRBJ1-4	TGTGCCAGCAGTTACTCCCGGGGAGGGGGTGAAAAACTGTTTTTT	CASSYSRGGGEKLFF
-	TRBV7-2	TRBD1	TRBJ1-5	TGTGCCAGCAGCCACGCAGGGGGCGCGGGTCAGCCCCAGCATTTT	CASSHAGGAGQPQHF
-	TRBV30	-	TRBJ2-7	TGTGCCTGGAGTCGGGACCCTCCTTACGAGCAGTACTTC	CAWSRDPPYEQYF
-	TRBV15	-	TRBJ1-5	TGTGCCACCAGCAGAGATCCAGCCAACTCTAATCAGCCCCAGCATTTT	CATSRDPANSNQPQHF
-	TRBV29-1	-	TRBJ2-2	TGCAGCGTTGAAGATCTTTGGGAAGGGAACACCGGGGAGCTGTTTTTT	CSVEDLWEGNTGELFF
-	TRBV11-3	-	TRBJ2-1	TGTGCCAGCAGCTTAGGCGGGAACTCCTACAATGAGCAGTTCTTC	CASSLGGNSYNEQFF
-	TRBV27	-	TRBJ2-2	TGTGCCAGCAGTTTGGAGGGTCCCGGGGAGCTGTTTTTT	CASSLEGPGELFF
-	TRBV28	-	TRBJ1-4	TGTGCCAGCAGCCCCCCGAGGGGCAATGAAAAACTGTTTTTT	CASSPPRGNEKLFF
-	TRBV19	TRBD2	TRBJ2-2	TGTGCCAGTAGTCCGGACCCGCGGGGGAGGGCCTACACCGGGGAGCTGTTTTTT	CASSPDPRGRAYTGELFF
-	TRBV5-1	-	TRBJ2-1	TGCGCCAGCAGCACCGACAGAACAGGGTTTAATGAGCAGTTCTTC	CASSTDRTGFNEQFF
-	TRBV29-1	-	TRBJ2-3	TGCAGCCCTCGCGGCGGGCCCACAGATACGCAGTATTTT	CSPRGGPTDTQYF
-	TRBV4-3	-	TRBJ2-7	TGCGCCAGCAGCCAAGAGCTCCTAGCCCACGAGCAGTACTTC	CASSQELLAHEQYF
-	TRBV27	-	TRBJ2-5	TGTGCCATTCCCTTCCCCCCGCAAGAGACCCAGTACTTC	CAIPFPPQETQYF
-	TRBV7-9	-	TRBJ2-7	TGTGCCAGCAGCACCCTGGACGGCTACGAGCAGTACTTC	CASSTLDGYEQYF
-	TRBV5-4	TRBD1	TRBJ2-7	TGTGCCAGCAGCTTAATCCGGGACAGGGAGGGAGAGCAGTACTTC	CASSLIRDREGEQYF
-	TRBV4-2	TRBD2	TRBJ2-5	TGTGCCAGCAGCCAAGATCTCAGTTGGCTAGCGGGAGTTAATTCGGGGGAGACCCAGTACTTC	CASSQDLSWLAGVNSGETQYF
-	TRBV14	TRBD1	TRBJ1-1	TGTGCCAGCAGCCCTAGACAGGGTCCTGGGGCTTTCTTT	CASSPRQGPGAFF
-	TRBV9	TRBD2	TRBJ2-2	TGTGCCAGCAGCGTTGGGGGAGGGCCCCACACCGGGGAGCTGTTTTTT	CASSVGGGPHTGELFF
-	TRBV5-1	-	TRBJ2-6	TGCGCCAGCAGCTTGGGAACAGGGTTCTCTGGGGCCAACGTCCTGACTTTC	CASSLGTGFSGANVLTF